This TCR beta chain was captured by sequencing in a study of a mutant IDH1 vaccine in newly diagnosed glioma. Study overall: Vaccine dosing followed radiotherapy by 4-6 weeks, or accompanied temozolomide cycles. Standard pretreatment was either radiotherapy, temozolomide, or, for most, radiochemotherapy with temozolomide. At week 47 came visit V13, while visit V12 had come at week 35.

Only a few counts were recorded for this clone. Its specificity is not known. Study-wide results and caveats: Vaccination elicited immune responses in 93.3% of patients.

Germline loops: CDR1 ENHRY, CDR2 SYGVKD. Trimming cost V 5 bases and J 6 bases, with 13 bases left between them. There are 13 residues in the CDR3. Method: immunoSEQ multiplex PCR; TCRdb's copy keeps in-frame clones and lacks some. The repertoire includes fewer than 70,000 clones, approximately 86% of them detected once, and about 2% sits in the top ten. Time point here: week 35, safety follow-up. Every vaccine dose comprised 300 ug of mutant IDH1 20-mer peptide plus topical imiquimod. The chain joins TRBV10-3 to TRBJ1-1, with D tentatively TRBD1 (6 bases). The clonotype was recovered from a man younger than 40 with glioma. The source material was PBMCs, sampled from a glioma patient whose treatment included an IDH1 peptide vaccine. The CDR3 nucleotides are TGTGCCATCAGTCCAGGGGATAGGGCTGAAGCTTTCTTT. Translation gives CAISPGDRAEAFF.